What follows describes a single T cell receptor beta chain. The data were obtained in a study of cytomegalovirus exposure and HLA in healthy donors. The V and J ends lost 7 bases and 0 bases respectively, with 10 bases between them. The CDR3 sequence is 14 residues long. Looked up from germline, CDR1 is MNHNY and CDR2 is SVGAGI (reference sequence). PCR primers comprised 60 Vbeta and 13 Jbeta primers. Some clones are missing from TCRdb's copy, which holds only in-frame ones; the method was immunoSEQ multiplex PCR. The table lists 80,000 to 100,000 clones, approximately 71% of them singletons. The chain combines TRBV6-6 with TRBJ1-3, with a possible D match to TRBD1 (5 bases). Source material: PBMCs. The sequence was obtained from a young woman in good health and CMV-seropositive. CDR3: CASTRVSSGNTIYF. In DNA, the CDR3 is TGTGCCAGCACCAGGGTATCCTCTGGAAACACCATATATTTT.